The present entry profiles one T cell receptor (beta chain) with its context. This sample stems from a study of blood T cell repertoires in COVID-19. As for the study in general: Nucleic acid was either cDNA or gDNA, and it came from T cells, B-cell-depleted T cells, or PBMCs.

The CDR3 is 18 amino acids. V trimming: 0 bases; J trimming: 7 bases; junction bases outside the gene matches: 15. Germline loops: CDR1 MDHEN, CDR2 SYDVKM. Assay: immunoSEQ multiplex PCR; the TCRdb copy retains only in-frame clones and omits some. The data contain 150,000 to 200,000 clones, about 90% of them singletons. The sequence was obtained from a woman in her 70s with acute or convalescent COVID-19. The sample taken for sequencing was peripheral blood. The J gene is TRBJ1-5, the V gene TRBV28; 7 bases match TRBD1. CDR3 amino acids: CASSLWKGRTTGKQPQHF. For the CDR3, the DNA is TGTGCCAGCAGTTTATGGAAAGGGAGGACGACAGGGAAACAGCCCCAGCATTTT.